One sample yielded the 18 T cell receptor beta chains listed below, sequenced in a study of T cell responses to AZD1222 COVID-19 vaccine. Clones were read by immunoSEQ multiplex PCR, and TCRdb kept only the in-frame ones, dropping some. The sample has about 110,000 clones; around 84% are singletons. This material consisted of peripheral blood, taken on day 0 of AZD1222 vaccination. The receptor source for this set is an adult in good health.

This clone has a single count. V and J are TRBV18 and TRBJ2-3; D is uncertain. Germline CDR1 and CDR2: KGHSH and LQKENI. V dropped 3 bases and J dropped 0 bases, with 10 bases sitting between them. This CDR3 has 15 amino acids. The CDR3, as DNA: TGTGCCAGCTCACCCGCAGCGCCGAGCACAGATACGCAGTATTTT. Translating gives CASSPAAPSTDTQYF.

The chain uses TRBV24-1 and TRBJ1-6; D is unclear. The CDR3 runs 16 residues. Germline CDR1 KGHDR, CDR2 SFDVKD. Between the trimmed V and J ends, which lost 4 bases and 9 bases, there was a span of 18 bases. CDR3 sequence: CATSEVPDLHCSPLHF. The CDR3 nucleotides read TGTGCCACCAGTGAGGTCCCGGACCTTCACTGTTCACCCCTCCACTTT.

This clone appeared a single time. The CDR3 sequence: CATGESQGRKQYF. The DNA for the CDR3 is TGTGCCACCGGGGAATCACAGGGGAGAAAGCAGTACTTC. The chain couples TRBV15 to TRBJ2-7, with 7 bases fitting TRBD1. This CDR3 has 13 amino acids. V was clipped by 8 bases and J by 8 bases; unmatched bases: 12. Germline values: CDR1 LNHNV, CDR2 YYDKDF (reference sequence).

This chain links TRBV5-1 with TRBJ2-3, with TRBD1 matching 8 bases. CDR3 length equals 16 residues. Losses at the gene ends were 4 bases for V and 2 bases for J; bases not matched to a gene: 9. Germline V gene lookup returns CDR1 SGHRS and CDR2 YFSETQ. The CDR3 region has the DNA TGCGCCAGCAGCATAACGACAGGGGTGGCCACAGATACGCAGTATTTT. This translates into CASSITTGVATDTQYF. The full variable domain, completed using reference TRBV5-1 and TRBJ2-3, is KAGVTQTPRYLIKTRGQQVTLSCSPISGHRSVSWYQQTPGQGLQFLFEYFSETQRNKGNFPGRFSGRQFSNSRSEMNVSTLELGDSALYLCASSITTGVATDTQYFGPGTRLTVL.

The chain links TRBV5-1 to TRBJ1-6; the D gene is possibly TRBD1 (5 bases). The germline gives CDR1 SGHRS, CDR2 YFSETQ. Trimming shortened V by 0 bases and J by 11 bases, and 15 bases separated the two germline ends. The CDR3 sequence is 15 residues long. CDR3: CASSLDRQPGPPLHF. CDR3 DNA sequence: TGCGCCAGCAGCTTGGATCGACAGCCTGGTCCACCCCTCCACTTT.

The chain is built from TRBV28 and TRBJ1-1; TRBD1 aligns across 8 bases. V gave up 5 bases and J gave up 8 bases; unmatched junction bases: 4. The germline gives CDR1 MDHEN, CDR2 SYDVKM. The length of the CDR3 is 12 residues. The CDR3 sequence: CASSLRDREAFF. The CDR3 nucleotides read TGTGCCAGCAGTCTCCGGGACAGGGAAGCTTTCTTT.

The gene calls are TRBV5-4 and TRBJ1-4, with 10 bases matching TRBD1. This CDR3 comprises 17 residues. The V gene end was trimmed by 3 bases and the J gene end by 7 bases; junction bases not matched to a gene: 12. The germline V gene encodes CDR1 SGHNT and CDR2 YYREEE (reference sequence). Here the CDR3 DNA reads TGTGCCAGCAGCTCGGGACAGGGGAGGGCTGGTGGTGAAAAACTGTTTTTT. This encodes CASSSGQGRAGGEKLFF.

V is TRBV11-2 and J is TRBJ2-1, with 8 bases identical to TRBD2. The J segment lost 5 bases and the V segment lost 2 bases, leaving 5 bases of the junction unmatched. This CDR3 is built from 15 residues. Germline assignment: CDR1 SGHAT and CDR2 FQNNGV. In DNA form, the CDR3 reads TGTGCCAGCAGCTTAACGGGACTAGAGAACAATGAGCAGTTCTTC. Protein: CASSLTGLENNEQFF. The variable domain in full, with the rest retrieved from reference TRBV11-2 and TRBJ2-1, is EAGVAQSPRYKIIEKRQSVAFWCNPISGHATLYWYQQILGQGPKLLIQFQNNGVVDDSQLPKDRFSAERLKGVDSTLKIQPAKLEDSAVYLCASSLTGLENNEQFFGPGTRLTVL.

V usage is TRBV27 and J usage is TRBJ1-2; possibly TRBD1 for D (5 bases). CDR1 MNHEY and CDR2 SMNVEV come from the germline V gene (reference sequence). The ends were cut back, 6 bases at V and 5 bases at J, with 13 bases in the middle. The CDR3 runs to 13 residues. CDR3 bases: TGTGCCAGCAGCCTGGGACGGACTTATGGCTACACCTTC. It translates to CASSLGRTYGYTF.

V usage is TRBV3-1 (or the pseudogene TRBV3-2) and J usage is TRBJ1-5; D ambiguous. Germline CDR1 reads LGHDT; CDR2 reads YNNKEL (reference sequence). The CDR3 covers 16 residues. V was pared by 0 bases and J by 0 bases, with 9 bases between. In DNA, the CDR3 is TGTGCCAGCAGCCAAGAGGGTCACTTTAGCAATCAGCCCCAGCATTTT. It specifies CASSQEGHFSNQPQHF.

This chain connects TRBV5-5 to TRBJ1-5; D is unclear. Germline loops: CDR1 SGHKS, CDR2 YYEKEE (reference sequence). The CDR3 length is 14 residues. Trimming removed 2 bases from V and 5 bases from J, with 11 bases in between. CDR3 sequence (DNA): TGTGCCAGCAGCTTTCGGACGGCCGATCAGCCCCAGCATTTT. It is translated as CASSFRTADQPQHF.

V gene TRBV6-1 combines with J gene TRBJ2-5, with TRBD1 matching 9 bases. V lost 3 bases, J lost 5 bases, and 4 bases stayed unmatched. This CDR3 is built from 14 residues. Per the germline V gene, CDR1 is MNHNS and CDR2 is SASEGT. CDR3 loop: CASSEDRGRETQYF. In nucleotides, the CDR3 is TGTGCCAGCAGTGAGGACAGGGGAAGGGAGACCCAGTACTTC.

The chain links TRBV5-4 to TRBJ2-1; TRBD2 is a possible D gene (7 bases). The V end lost 0 bases, the J end lost 7 bases, and 14 bases lay between the germline ends. Germline CDR1 SGHNT, CDR2 YYREEE (reference sequence). This CDR3 region has 15 residues. DNA for the CDR3: TGTGCCAGCAGCTTGGATGCGGGGGCAGCAAATGAGCAGTTCTTC. This sequence encodes CASSLDAGAANEQFF. Full variable domain (rest looked up from reference TRBV5-4 and TRBJ2-1): ETGVTQSPTHLIKTRGQQVTLRCSSQSGHNTVSWYQQALGQGPQFIFQYYREEENGRGNFPPRFSGLQFPNYSSELNVNALELDDSALYLCASSLDAGAANEQFFGPGTRLTVL.

As regards this clone: This CDR3 is also generated by other DNA sequences in the sample. The rearrangement joins TRBV6-5 to TRBJ2-1; 11 bases align to TRBD2. V lost 0 bases, J lost 4 bases, and 2 bases stayed unmatched. There are 16 residues in the CDR3. Germline V lookup: CDR1 MNHEY, CDR2 SVGAGI. DNA for the CDR3: TGTGCCAGCAGTTACTCCCTAGCGGGGGGATACAATGAGCAGTTCTTC. Amino acid sequence: CASSYSLAGGYNEQFF.

The rearrangement links TRBV2 to TRBJ2-5, with TRBD2 as a possible D gene (7 bases). The CDR3 covers 16 residues. Germline assignment: CDR1 SNHLY and CDR2 FYNNEI. Between the trimmed V and J ends, which lost 6 bases and 5 bases, there was a span of 22 bases. CDR3 coding DNA: TGTGCCAGCAGGGTGAGGGGGGGATCCTCCGCTGAGACCCAGTACTTC. This codes for CASRVRGGSSAETQYF.

The gene calls are TRBV5-1 and TRBJ1-5, with D unclear. V was clipped by 0 bases and J by 5 bases, with 12 bases between them. Germline CDR1 and CDR2: SGHRS and YFSETQ. The CDR3 runs to 15 residues. CDR3 coding DNA: TGCGCCAGCAGCTTGGTTGGGCACCCAGATCAGCCCCAGCATTTT. Protein: CASSLVGHPDQPQHF.

The chain uses TRBV7-9 and TRBJ1-6; no definite D call. The CDR3 is 14 amino acids. Per germline, CDR1 SEHNR and CDR2 FQNEAQ (reference sequence). V was trimmed by 1 base and J by 8 bases, leaving 9 bases between them. Here the CDR3 reads CASSLGTVDSPLHF. The CDR3, as DNA: TGTGCCAGCAGCTTAGGGACGGTAGATTCACCCCTCCACTTT.

This clone was counted once. The CDR3 loop is CASSPTARAYEQYF. As DNA, the CDR3 is TGTGCCAGCAGTCCGACGGCCCGAGCCTACGAGCAGTACTTC. The chain links TRBV27 to TRBJ2-7; D uncertain. The CDR3 totals 14 residues. V shed 5 bases and J shed 2 bases, with 13 bases lying between them. Germline V gene data show CDR1 as MNHEY and CDR2 as SMNVEV (reference sequence).